The clone carrying this T cell receptor (beta chain) is a singleton in its sample. The antigen is undetermined. This record belongs to a study of post-analysis software for immune sequencing data. Turning to the study itself: Relapsing-remitting, secondary progressive and progressive-relapsing multiple sclerosis courses were included. Study-level points and caveats: Compared against controls, patients with multiple sclerosis displayed significantly lower normalized Chao1 diversity. With TRBV5-6, TRBV5-1 and TRBV20-1 included, about five TRBV segments were more frequent in patients than in controls.

Unique molecular identifiers were present in the TCR beta cDNA libraries. TCRdb used MiXCR to reprocess the PCR reads, holding one entry per CDR3 protein. Of fewer than 850,000 distinct CDR3 sequences listed, 25% to 30% are singletons. The CDR3 spans 13 residues. Germline V CDR1 and CDR2: SGHRS, YFSETQ. V lost 0 bases to trimming and J lost 12 bases, with 12 bases between them. This TCR was recovered from a girl aged 10 to 17 with multiple sclerosis. Sequenced material: blood. The rearrangement uses TRBV5-1 and TRBJ1-4; no clear D. As DNA, the CDR3 is TGCGCCAGCAGCTTGGACGGGGTGAGGGAACTGTTTTTT. This codes for CASSLDGVRELFF.